This T cell receptor beta chain came from a study of blood T cell repertoires in COVID-19. Clones were sequenced by immunoSEQ multiplex PCR, and TCRdb holds only the in-frame ones, with some missing. The data hold roughly 430,000 clones, with around 90% observed a single time. Adults between about 18 and 89 years of age took part from 24 US areas. This clone showed up just once. The CDR3 sequence is 15 residues long. Trimming removed 1 base from V and 2 bases from J, with 9 bases in between. Germline-derived CDR1 and CDR2 are SEHNR and FQNEAQ (reference sequence). This chain joins TRBV7-9 and TRBJ2-1; D not certain. The source is a woman between 35 and 50 years old with acute COVID-19. The sequenced sample consisted of PBMCs or T cells enriched from blood (not recorded which). The CDR3 sequence is CASSLDSPTYNEQFF. For the CDR3, the DNA is TGTGCCAGCAGCTTAGATAGCCCAACCTACAATGAGCAGTTCTTC.